This entry lists 15 T cell receptor beta chains sequenced from one sample in a study of shared clonotypes between healthy human individuals. CD45RO-negative, CCR7-selected cells formed the naive CD8 fraction, which excluded terminally differentiated effector memory CD45RA+ cells. Clones were sequenced by immunoSEQ multiplex PCR, and TCRdb holds only the in-frame ones, with some missing. The data hold approximately 840,000 clones, with approximately 97% observed a single time. Material for sequencing was naive CD8+ T cells sorted from blood. The receptor set was obtained from a man aged 25 to 40 in good health.

The V and J genes are TRBV5-1 and TRBJ1-1; 7 nucleotides agree with TRBD1. Germline CDR1 and CDR2: SGHRS and YFSETQ. The CDR3 sequence is 14 residues long. V was pared by 4 bases and J by 4 bases, with 7 bases of the junction left unmatched. The CDR3 loop is CASSADRLVTEAFF. CDR3 bases: TGCGCCAGCAGCGCGGACAGGTTGGTCACTGAAGCTTTCTTT.

The chain carries TRBV7-9 and TRBJ2-5, with D tentatively TRBD1 or TRBD2 (5 bases each). V was shortened by 3 bases and J by 1 base, with 18 bases between the two germline ends. The CDR3 totals 17 residues. Germline V gives CDR1 SEHNR, CDR2 FQNEAQ (reference sequence). The CDR3 region is CASSFTSERDGQETQYF. The CDR3, as DNA: TGTGCCAGCAGCTTCACCTCAGAAAGGGACGGCCAAGAGACCCAGTACTTC.

This clone showed up just once. The gene calls are TRBV7-9 and TRBJ1-2; 9 bases agree with TRBD1. Trimming at V came to 5 bases and at J to 6 bases, leaving 10 bases not matched to a gene. This CDR3 contains 15 residues. CDR1 SEHNR and CDR2 FQNEAQ come from the germline V gene (reference sequence). DNA for the CDR3: TGTGCCAGCAGCCGCTCCGGGACAGGGTCAAATGGCTACACCTTC. It specifies CASSRSGTGSNGYTF.

The chain couples TRBV5-1 to TRBJ2-1, with 8 positions matching TRBD1. The CDR3 is 15 residues long. In germline, CDR1 is SGHRS, CDR2 YFSETQ. With V trimmed by 4 bases and J by 2 bases, 5 bases remained unmatched. This CDR3 reads CASSGDRMTYNEQFF. CDR3 in DNA: TGCGCCAGCAGCGGGGACAGGATGACCTACAATGAGCAGTTCTTC.

Here the CDR3 reads CASSQDTGWSTAFF. In DNA, the CDR3 is TGTGCCAGCAGCCAAGATACAGGGTGGTCGACAGCTTTCTTT. V and J are TRBV14 and TRBJ1-1; D may be TRBD1 (6 bases). In germline, CDR1 is SGHDN, CDR2 FVKESK. V lost 0 bases and J lost 10, with 15 bases in between. The CDR3 covers 14 residues.

V usage is TRBV27 and J usage is TRBJ2-1; no clear D gene. The CDR3 runs 13 residues. V lost 8 bases and J lost 0, with 8 bases in between. Germline CDR1 is MNHEY and CDR2 is SMNVEV (reference sequence). The CDR3 is CASGISSYNEQFF. Written as DNA, the CDR3 is TGTGCCAGCGGGATTAGCTCCTACAATGAGCAGTTCTTC.

V is TRBV15 and J is TRBJ1-5; D remains unclear. The CDR3 spans 13 residues. Germline V CDR1 and CDR2: LNHNV, YYDKDF (reference sequence). The germline V and J ends were trimmed by 9 bases and 7 bases, with 16 bases remaining between them. CDR3 in DNA: TGTGCCACTTCTTCCCTCGGGAACCAGCCCCAGCATTTT. This codes for CATSSLGNQPQHF.

V and J are TRBV6-6 and TRBJ2-3, with D maybe TRBD2 (6 bases). The CDR3 has 13 residues. Germline V lookup: CDR1 MNHNY, CDR2 SVGAGI (reference sequence). V was pared by 5 bases and J by 6 bases, with 12 bases between. The CDR3 loop reads CASSLRGWDTQYF. CDR3 coding DNA: TGTGCCAGCAGTCTACGGGGGTGGGATACGCAGTATTTT.

The chain links TRBV15 to TRBJ2-7; the match to TRBD1 covers 10 bases. Trimming at V came to 11 bases and at J to 2 bases, leaving 6 bases not matched to a gene. The CDR3 spans 13 residues. CDR1 is LNHNV, CDR2 YYDKDF, per germline (reference sequence). This CDR3 reads CAVGTGDPYEQYF. In DNA, the CDR3 is TGTGCCGTCGGGACAGGGGACCCCTACGAGCAGTACTTC. Together with reference TRBV15 and TRBJ2-7, the CDR3 gives the full variable domain: DAMVIQNPRYQVTQFGKPVTLSCSQTLNHNVMYWYQQKSSQAPKLLFHYYDKDFNNEADTPDNFQSRRPNTSFCFLDIRSPGLGDTAMYLCAVGTGDPYEQYFGPGTRLTVT.

This clone has a single count. The rearrangement links TRBV2 to TRBJ1-5; TRBD1 might be the D (6 bases). Germline CDR1 is SNHLY and CDR2 is FYNNEI. Trimming took 7 bases from V and 3 from J, leaving 10 bases between them. The CDR3 is 13 residues long. The CDR3 region is CASKRDNNQPQHF. The CDR3 coding sequence is TGTGCCAGCAAACGGGACAACAATCAGCCCCAGCATTTT.

The genes are TRBV6-1 and TRBJ1-1; no clear D gene. CDR1 and CDR2 from the germline V gene are MNHNS and SASEGT. Trimming removed 3 bases from V and 11 bases from J, with 4 bases in between. The CDR3 has 9 residues. The CDR3 spells CASSDRAFF. The DNA of the CDR3 is TGTGCCAGCAGTGACCGGGCTTTCTTT.

V and J are TRBV7-8 and TRBJ2-7; D might be TRBD1 or TRBD2, each matching 5 bases. There are 14 residues in the CDR3. From germline, CDR1 is SGHVS and CDR2 FQNEAQ. V dropped 2 bases and J dropped 3 bases, with 11 bases sitting between them. The DNA of the CDR3 is TGTGCCAGCAGCTTACGGGTGAGGGGCTACGAGCAGTACTTC. It translates to CASSLRVRGYEQYF.

This chain links TRBV28 with TRBJ2-5; 9 bases line up with TRBD2. The V segment lost 4 bases and the J segment 1 base; nucleotides outside the gene matches: 13. This CDR3 comprises 18 residues. The V gene's germline CDR1 is MDHEN and CDR2 SYDVKM. The CDR3 loop is CASSSRLAESGPQETQYF. As DNA, the CDR3 is TGTGCCAGCAGTTCTAGACTAGCGGAGTCTGGGCCCCAAGAGACCCAGTACTTC. Full variable domain (rest looked up from reference TRBV28 and TRBJ2-5): DVKVTQSSRYLVKRTGEKVFLECVQDMDHENMFWYRQDPGLGLRLIYFSYDVKMKEKGDIPEGYSVSREKKERFSLILESASTNQTSMYLCASSSRLAESGPQETQYFGPGTRLLVL.

The rearrangement uses TRBV7-9 and TRBJ1-1, with D uncertain. Deletions cut 1 base from V and 10 bases from J, with 13 bases between. This CDR3 spans 13 amino acids. The germline V gene has CDR1 SEHNR and CDR2 FQNEAQ (reference sequence). CDR3 sequence (DNA): TGTGCCAGCAGCTTAGAGGGTATAGCGGCAGCTTTCTTT. Amino acid sequence: CASSLEGIAAAFF.

V is TRBV28 and J is TRBJ2-7, with TRBD2 matching over 14 bases. The CDR3 is made up of 15 amino acids. CDR1 is MDHEN and CDR2 is SYDVKM in the germline V gene. V lost 4 bases to trimming and J lost 3 bases; unmatched junction nucleotides: 2. Written as DNA, the CDR3 is TGTGCCAGCAGTTGGACTAGCGGGAGGCGCTACGAGCAGTACTTC. It translates to CASSWTSGRRYEQYF. Looking up the rest from reference TRBV28 and TRBJ2-7 gives the full variable domain: DVKVTQSSRYLVKRTGEKVFLECVQDMDHENMFWYRQDPGLGLRLIYFSYDVKMKEKGDIPEGYSVSREKKERFSLILESASTNQTSMYLCASSWTSGRRYEQYFGPGTRLTVT.